This TCR beta chain was profiled in a study of CD8 T cells in Susac syndrome. The RNA input was about 0.5 to 1 ug, and it was reverse transcribed with random hexamers. The CDR3 of TCR beta was amplified by immunoSEQ multiplex PCR across 54 Vbeta and 13 Jbeta. TCRdb independently ran MiXCR on the immunoSEQ multiplex PCR reads; one entry per CDR3 protein. In the table there are over 100,000 distinct CDR3 sequences, roughly 97% of which are singletons. After removal of 5 bases from V and 5 bases from J, the junction contained 9 bases not matched to a gene. This CDR3 region has 15 residues. The V gene's germline CDR1 is SGHRS and CDR2 YFSETQ. From blood CD8+ and CD4+ T cells, the TCR beta chain was sequenced.

The genes are TRBV5-1 and TRBJ2-5; 10 nucleotides match TRBD1. The specimen was CD4+ T cells from PBMCs. This sequence originates from a human donor in good health. The CDR3 DNA is TGCGCCAGCAGAGGCGGACAGGGGGAGAGGGAGACCCAGTACTTC. Its protein product is CASRGGQGERETQYF.